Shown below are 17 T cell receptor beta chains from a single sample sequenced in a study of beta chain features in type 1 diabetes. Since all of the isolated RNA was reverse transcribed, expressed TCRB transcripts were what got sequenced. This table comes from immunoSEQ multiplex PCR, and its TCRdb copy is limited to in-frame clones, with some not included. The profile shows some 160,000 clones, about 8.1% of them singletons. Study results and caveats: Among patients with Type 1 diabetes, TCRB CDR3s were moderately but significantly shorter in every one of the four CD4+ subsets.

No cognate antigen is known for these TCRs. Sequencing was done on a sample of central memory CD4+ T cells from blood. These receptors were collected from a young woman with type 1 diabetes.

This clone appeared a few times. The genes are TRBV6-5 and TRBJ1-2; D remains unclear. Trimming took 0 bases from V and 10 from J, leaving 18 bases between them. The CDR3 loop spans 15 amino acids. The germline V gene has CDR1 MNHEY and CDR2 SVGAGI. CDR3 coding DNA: TGTGCCAGCAGTTACTCGTCAACGGGAATGCGGTACTACACCTTC. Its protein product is CASSYSSTGMRYYTF.

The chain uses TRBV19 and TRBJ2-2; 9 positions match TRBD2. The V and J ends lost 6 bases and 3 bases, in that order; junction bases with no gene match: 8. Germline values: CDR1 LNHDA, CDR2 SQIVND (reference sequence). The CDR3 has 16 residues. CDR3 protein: CASRGGSGGDTGELFF. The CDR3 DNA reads TGTGCCAGTAGGGGGGGTAGCGGGGGCGACACCGGGGAGCTGTTTTTT. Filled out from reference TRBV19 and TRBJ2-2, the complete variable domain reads DGGITQSPKYLFRKEGQNVTLSCEQNLNHDAMYWYRQDPGQGLRLIYYSQIVNDFQKGDIAEGYSVSREKKESFPLTVTSAQKNPTAFYLCASRGGSGGDTGELFFGEGSRLTVL.

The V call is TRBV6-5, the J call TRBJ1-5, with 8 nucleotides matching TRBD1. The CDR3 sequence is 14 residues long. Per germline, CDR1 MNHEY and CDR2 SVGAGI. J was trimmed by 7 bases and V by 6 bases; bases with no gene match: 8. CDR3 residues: CASSRTGGEQPQHF. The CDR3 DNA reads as TGTGCCAGCAGCCGCACAGGGGGAGAGCAGCCCCAGCATTTT.

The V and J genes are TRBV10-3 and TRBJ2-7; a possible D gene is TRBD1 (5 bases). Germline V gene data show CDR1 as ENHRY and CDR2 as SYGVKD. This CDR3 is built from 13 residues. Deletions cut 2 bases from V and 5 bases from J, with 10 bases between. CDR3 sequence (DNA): TGTGCCATCAGTGAGAACCAGGGAAACGAGCAGTACTTC. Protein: CAISENQGNEQYF.

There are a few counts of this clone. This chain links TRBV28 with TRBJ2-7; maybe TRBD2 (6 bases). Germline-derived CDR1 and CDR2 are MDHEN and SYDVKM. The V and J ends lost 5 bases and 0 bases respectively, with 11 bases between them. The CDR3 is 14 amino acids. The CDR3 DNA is TGTGCCAGCAGTATTAGCGGAGGCTCCTACGAGCAGTACTTC. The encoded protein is CASSISGGSYEQYF.

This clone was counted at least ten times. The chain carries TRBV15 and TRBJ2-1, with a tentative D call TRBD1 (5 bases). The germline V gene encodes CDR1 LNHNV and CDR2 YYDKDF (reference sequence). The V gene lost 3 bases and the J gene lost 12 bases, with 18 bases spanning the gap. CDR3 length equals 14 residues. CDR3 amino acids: CATSSGGALKGQFF. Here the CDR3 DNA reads TGTGCCACCAGCAGCGGTGGGGCGCTAAAAGGGCAGTTCTTC.

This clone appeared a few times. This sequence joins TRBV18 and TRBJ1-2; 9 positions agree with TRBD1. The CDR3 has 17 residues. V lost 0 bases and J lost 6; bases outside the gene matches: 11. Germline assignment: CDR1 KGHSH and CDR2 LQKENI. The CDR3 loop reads CASSPPGTGTGGNGYTF. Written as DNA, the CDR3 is TGTGCCAGCTCACCACCCGGGACAGGGACGGGCGGGAATGGCTACACCTTC.

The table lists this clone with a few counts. The CDR3 DNA is TGTGCCAGCCGACAGGGGCGGGCTGATGAGCAGTTCTTC. It encodes CASRQGRADEQFF. The chain has TRBV2 and TRBJ2-1; 8 bases align to TRBD1. V gave up 8 bases and J gave up 8 bases; unmatched junction bases: 8. The CDR3 runs to 13 residues. Germline CDR1 reads SNHLY; CDR2 reads FYNNEI.

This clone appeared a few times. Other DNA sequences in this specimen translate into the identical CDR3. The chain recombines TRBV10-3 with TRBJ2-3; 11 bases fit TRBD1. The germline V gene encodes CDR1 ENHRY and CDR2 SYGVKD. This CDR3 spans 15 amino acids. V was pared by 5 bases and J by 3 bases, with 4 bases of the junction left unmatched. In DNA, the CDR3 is TGTGCCATCAGTACCGGGACAGGGGGGACAGATACGCAGTATTTT. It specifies CAISTGTGGTDTQYF.

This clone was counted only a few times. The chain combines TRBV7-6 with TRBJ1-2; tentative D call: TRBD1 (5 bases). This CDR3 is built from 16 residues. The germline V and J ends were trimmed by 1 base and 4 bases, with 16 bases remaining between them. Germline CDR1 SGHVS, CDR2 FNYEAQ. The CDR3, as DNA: TGTGCCAGCAGCTTAGAGGGCAACACAGGTTCCTATGGCTACACCTTC. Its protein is CASSLEGNTGSYGYTF.

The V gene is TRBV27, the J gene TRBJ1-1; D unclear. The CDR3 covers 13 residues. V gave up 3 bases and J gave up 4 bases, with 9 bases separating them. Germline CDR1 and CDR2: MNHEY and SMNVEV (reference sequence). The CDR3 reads CASSFSPLTEAFF. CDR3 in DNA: TGTGCCAGCAGTTTCTCCCCCCTCACTGAAGCTTTCTTT.

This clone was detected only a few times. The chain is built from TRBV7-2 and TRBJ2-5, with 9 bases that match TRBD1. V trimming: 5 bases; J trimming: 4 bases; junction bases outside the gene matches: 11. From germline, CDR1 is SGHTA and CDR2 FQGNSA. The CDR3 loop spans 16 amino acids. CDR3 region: CASSQGQGGLGETQYF. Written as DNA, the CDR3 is TGTGCCAGCAGCCAGGGACAGGGTGGCCTGGGAGAGACCCAGTACTTC.

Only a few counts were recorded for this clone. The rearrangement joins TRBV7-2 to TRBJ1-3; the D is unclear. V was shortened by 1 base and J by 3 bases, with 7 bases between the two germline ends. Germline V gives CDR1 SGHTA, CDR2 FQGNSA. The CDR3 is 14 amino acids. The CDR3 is CASSLDGVGNTIYF. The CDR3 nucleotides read TGTGCCAGCAGCTTAGACGGGGTTGGAAACACCATATATTTT.

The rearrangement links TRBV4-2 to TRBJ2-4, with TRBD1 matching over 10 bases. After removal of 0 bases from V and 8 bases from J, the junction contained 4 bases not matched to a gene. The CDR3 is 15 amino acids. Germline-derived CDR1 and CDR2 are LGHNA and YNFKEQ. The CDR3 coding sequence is TGTGCCAGCAGCCAAGATAGACAGGGGGCTGACATTCAGTACTTC. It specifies CASSQDRQGADIQYF.

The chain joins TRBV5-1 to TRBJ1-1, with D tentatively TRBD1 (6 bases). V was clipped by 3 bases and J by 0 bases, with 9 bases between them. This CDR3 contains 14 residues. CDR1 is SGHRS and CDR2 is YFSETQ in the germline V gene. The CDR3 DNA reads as TGCGCCAGCAGCTACGGACAGCTGAACACTGAAGCTTTCTTT. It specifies CASSYGQLNTEAFF. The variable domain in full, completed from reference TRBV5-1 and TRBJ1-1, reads KAGVTQTPRYLIKTRGQQVTLSCSPISGHRSVSWYQQTPGQGLQFLFEYFSETQRNKGNFPGRFSGRQFSNSRSEMNVSTLELGDSALYLCASSYGQLNTEAFFGQGTRLTVV.

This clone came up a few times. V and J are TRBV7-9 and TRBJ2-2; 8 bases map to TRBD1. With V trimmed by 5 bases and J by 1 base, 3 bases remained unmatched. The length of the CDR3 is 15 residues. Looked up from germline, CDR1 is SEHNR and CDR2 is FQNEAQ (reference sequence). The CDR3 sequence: CASSTGTGNTGELFF. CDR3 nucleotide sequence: TGTGCCAGCAGCACCGGGACAGGGAACACCGGGGAGCTGTTTTTT. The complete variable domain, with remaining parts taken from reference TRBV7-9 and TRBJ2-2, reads DTGVSQNPRHKITKRGQNVTFRCDPISEHNRLYWYRQTLGQGPEFLTYFQNEAQLEKSRLLSDRFSAERPKGSFSTLEIQRTEQGDSAMYLCASSTGTGNTGELFFGEGSRLTVL.

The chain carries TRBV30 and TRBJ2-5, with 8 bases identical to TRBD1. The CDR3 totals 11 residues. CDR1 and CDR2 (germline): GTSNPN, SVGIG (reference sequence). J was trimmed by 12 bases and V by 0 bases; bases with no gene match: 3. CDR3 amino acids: CAWSVTGGKYF. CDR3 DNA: TGTGCCTGGAGTGTCACAGGGGGAAAGTACTTC.